This TCR beta chain was recovered during a study of control samples from healthy donors and cancer patients. V was trimmed by 0 bases and J by 3 bases, leaving 14 bases between them. The CDR3 has 16 residues. Germline CDR1 reads SGHKS; CDR2 reads YYEKEE (reference sequence). TCRdb keeps only in-frame clones here, not all; method: immunoSEQ multiplex PCR. In the table there are about 140,000 clones, 90% to 95% of which are singletons. This receptor was identified in a man aged 35-49 years in good health. Sequencing was performed on blood. The V call is TRBV5-5, the J call TRBJ2-3; D may be TRBD1 or TRBD2 (6 bases each). The CDR3 loop is CASSLETGTVTDTQYF. The CDR3, as DNA: TGTGCCAGCAGCTTGGAAACAGGGACTGTGACAGATACGCAGTATTTT.